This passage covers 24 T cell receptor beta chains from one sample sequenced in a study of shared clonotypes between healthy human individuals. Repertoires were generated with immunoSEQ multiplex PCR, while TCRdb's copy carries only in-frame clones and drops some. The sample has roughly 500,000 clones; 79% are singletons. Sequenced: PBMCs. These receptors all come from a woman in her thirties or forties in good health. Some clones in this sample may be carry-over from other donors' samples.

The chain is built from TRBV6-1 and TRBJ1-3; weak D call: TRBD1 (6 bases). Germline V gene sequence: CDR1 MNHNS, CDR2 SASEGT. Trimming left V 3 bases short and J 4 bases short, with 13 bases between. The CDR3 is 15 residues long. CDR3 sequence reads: CASSEWGALGNTIYF. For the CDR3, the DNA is TGTGCCAGCAGTGAGTGGGGGGCTTTAGGAAACACCATATATTTT.

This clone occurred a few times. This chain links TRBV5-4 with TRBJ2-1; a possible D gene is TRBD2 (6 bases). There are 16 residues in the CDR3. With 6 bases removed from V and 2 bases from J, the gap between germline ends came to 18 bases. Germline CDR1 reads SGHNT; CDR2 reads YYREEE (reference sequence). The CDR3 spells CASTPGRGWAYNEQFF. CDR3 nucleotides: TGTGCCAGCACCCCGGGCCGGGGGTGGGCCTACAATGAGCAGTTCTTC.

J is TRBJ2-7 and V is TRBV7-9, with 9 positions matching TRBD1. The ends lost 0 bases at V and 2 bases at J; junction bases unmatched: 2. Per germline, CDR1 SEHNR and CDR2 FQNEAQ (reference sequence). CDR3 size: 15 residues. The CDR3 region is CASSLAGTGTYEQYF. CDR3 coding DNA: TGTGCCAGCAGCTTAGCTGGGACAGGGACCTACGAGCAGTACTTC.

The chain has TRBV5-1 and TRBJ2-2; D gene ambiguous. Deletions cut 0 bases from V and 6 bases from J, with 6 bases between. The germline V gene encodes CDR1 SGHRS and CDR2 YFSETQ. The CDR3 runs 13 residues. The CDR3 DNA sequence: TGCGCCAGCAGCTTGGACAGTCCCGGGGAGCTGTTTTTT. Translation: CASSLDSPGELFF. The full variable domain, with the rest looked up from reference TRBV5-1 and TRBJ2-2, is KAGVTQTPRYLIKTRGQQVTLSCSPISGHRSVSWYQQTPGQGLQFLFEYFSETQRNKGNFPGRFSGRQFSNSRSEMNVSTLELGDSALYLCASSLDSPGELFFGEGSRLTVL.

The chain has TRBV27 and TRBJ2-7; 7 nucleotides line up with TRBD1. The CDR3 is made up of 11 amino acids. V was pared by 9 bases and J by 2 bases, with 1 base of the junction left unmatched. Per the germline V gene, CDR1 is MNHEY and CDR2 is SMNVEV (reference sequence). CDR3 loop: CASGQAYEQYF. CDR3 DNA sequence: TGTGCCAGTGGACAGGCCTACGAGCAGTACTTC.

CDR3 in DNA: TGTGCCAGCAGAATAGACAGACAAGAGCAGTACTTC. It is translated as CASRIDRQEQYF. J is TRBJ2-7 and V is TRBV6-1; possible D gene TRBD1, 5 bases. Germline V CDR1 and CDR2: MNHNS, SASEGT. The CDR3 totals 12 residues. V lost 6 bases and J lost 7, with 13 bases in between.

CDR3 nucleotides: TGTGCCAGCATTACTCGCGTAGGGACAATAAATCAGCCCCAGCATTTT. The encoded protein is CASITRVGTINQPQHF. The chain joins TRBV28 to TRBJ1-5, with D maybe TRBD1 (6 bases). Germline lookup yields CDR1 MDHEN and CDR2 SYDVKM. CDR3 length equals 16 residues. The ends were cut back, 7 bases at V and 4 bases at J, with 20 bases in the middle.

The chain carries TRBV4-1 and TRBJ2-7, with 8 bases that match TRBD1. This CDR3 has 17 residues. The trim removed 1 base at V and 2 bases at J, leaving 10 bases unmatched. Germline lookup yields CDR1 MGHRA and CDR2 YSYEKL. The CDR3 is CASSQAPGTGKAYEQYF. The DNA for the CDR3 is TGCGCCAGCAGCCAAGCCCCCGGGACAGGCAAAGCCTACGAGCAGTACTTC.

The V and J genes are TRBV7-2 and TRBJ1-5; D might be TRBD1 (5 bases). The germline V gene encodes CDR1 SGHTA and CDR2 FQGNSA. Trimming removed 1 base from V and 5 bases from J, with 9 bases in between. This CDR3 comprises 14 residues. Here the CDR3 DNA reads TGTGCCAGCAGCTTAGTAGGGGAGGATCAGCCCCAGCATTTT. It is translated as CASSLVGEDQPQHF.

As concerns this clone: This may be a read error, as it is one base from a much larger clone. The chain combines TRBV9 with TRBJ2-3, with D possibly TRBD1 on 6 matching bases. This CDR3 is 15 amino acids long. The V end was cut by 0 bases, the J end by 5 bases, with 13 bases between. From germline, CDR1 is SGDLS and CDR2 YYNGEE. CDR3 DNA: TGTGCCAGCAGCGTAGAAGGGACGGACAGAGATACGCAGTATTTT. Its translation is CASSVEGTDRDTQYF.

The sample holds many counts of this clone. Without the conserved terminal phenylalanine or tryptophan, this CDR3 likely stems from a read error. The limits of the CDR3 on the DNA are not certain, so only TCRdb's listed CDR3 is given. The CDR3 here is CASSDFGTGHL. The chain has TRBV6-1 and TRBJ1-1. The germline CDR1 and CDR2 sequences are MNHNS and SASEGT. Inclusive of both ends, the CDR3 amounts to 11 amino acids.

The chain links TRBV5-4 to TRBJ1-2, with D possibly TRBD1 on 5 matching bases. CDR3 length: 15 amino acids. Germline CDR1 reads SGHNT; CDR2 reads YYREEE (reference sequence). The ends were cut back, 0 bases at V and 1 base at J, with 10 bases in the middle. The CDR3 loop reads CASSLVGADNYGYTF. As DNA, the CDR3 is TGTGCCAGCAGCTTGGTAGGGGCGGATAACTATGGCTACACCTTC.

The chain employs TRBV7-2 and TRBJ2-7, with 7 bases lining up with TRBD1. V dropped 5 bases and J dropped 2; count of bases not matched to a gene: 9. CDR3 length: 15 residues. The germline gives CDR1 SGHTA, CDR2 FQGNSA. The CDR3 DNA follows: TGTGCCAGCAGCCACGACAGGGCCCGAGCCTACGAGCAGTACTTC. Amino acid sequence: CASSHDRARAYEQYF. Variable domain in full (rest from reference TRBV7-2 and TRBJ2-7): GAGVSQSPSNKVTEKGKDVELRCDPISGHTALYWYRQSLGQGLEFLIYFQGNSAPDKSGLPSDRFSAERTGGSVSTLTIQRTQQEDSAVYLCASSHDRARAYEQYFGPGTRLTVT.

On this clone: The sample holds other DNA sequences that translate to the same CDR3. CDR3 in amino acids: CATSRDRGREQFF. As DNA, the CDR3 is TGTGCCACCAGCAGAGATCGGGGGCGAGAGCAGTTCTTC. The chain has TRBV15 and TRBJ2-1; either TRBD1 or TRBD2 may supply D (6 bases each). CDR1 is LNHNV and CDR2 is YYDKDF in the germline V gene (reference sequence). The V end lost 0 bases, the J end lost 10 bases, and 10 bases lay between the germline ends. The CDR3 contains 13 residues.

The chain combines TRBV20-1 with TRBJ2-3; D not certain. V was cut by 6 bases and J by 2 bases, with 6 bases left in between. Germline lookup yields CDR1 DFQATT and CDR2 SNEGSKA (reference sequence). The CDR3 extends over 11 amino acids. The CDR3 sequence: CSADNTDTQYF. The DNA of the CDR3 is TGCAGTGCGGATAACACAGATACGCAGTATTTT.

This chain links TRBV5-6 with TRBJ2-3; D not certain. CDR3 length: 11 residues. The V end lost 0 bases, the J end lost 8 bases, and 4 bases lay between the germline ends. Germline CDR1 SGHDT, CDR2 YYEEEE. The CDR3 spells CASSLESTQYF. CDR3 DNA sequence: TGTGCCAGCAGCTTGGAGAGTACGCAGTATTTT.

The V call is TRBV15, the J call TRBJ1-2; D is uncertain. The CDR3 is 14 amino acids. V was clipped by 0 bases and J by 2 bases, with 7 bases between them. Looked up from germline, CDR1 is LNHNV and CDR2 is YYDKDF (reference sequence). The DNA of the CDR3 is TGTGCCACCAGCAGAGAGTCCAGGAACTATGGCTACACCTTC. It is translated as CATSRESRNYGYTF.

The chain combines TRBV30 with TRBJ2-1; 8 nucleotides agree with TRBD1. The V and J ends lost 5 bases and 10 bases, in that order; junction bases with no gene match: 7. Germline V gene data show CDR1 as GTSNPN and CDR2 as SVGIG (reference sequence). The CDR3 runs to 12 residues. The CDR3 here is CAWGTGVGEQFF. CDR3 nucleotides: TGTGCCTGGGGGACAGGCGTGGGGGAGCAGTTCTTC.

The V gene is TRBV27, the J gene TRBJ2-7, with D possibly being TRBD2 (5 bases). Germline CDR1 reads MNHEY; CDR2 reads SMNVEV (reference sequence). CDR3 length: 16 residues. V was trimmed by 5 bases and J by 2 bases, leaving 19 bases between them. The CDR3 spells CASSPNPVSVAYEQYF. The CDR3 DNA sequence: TGTGCCAGCAGTCCCAACCCCGTTAGCGTGGCCTACGAGCAGTACTTC.

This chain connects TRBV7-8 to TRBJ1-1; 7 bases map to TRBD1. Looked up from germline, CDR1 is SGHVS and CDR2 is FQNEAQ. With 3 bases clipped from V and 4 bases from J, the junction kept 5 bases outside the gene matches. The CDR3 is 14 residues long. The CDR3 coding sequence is TGTGCCAGCAGCTTCGGAGGGGGCGGCACTGAAGCTTTCTTT. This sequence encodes CASSFGGGGTEAFF.

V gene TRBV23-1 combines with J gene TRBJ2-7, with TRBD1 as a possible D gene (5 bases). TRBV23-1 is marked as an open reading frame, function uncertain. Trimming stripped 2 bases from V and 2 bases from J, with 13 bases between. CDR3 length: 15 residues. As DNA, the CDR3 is TGCGCCAGCAGTCAAGGGGCAGAGATGGCCTACGAGCAGTACTTC. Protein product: CASSQGAEMAYEQYF.

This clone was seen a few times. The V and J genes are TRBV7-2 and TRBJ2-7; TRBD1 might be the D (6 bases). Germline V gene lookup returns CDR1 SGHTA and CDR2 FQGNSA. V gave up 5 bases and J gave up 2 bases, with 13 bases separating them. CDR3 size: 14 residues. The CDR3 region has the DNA TGTGCCAGCAGCCTACCGACAGGCACCTACGAGCAGTACTTC. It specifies CASSLPTGTYEQYF.

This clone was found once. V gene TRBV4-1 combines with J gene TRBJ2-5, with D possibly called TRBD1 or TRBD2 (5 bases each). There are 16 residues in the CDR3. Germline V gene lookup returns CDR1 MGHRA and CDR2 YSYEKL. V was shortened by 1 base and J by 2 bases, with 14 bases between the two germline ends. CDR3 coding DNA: TGCGCCAGCAGCCAAGGGGACGGGGCCTATCAAGAGACCCAGTACTTC. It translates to CASSQGDGAYQETQYF.

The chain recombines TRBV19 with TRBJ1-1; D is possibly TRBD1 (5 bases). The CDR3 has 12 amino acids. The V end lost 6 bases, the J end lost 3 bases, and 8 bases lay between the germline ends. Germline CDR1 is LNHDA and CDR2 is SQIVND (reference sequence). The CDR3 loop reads CASRVGDTEAFF. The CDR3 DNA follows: TGTGCCAGTAGAGTAGGGGACACTGAAGCTTTCTTT.